The 31 T cell receptor beta chains below come from one sample, sequenced in a study of regulatory T cells in long-lasting Graves disease. Time point here: newly diagnosed GD, antithyroid drugs for less than 3 months. Generation of the TCR library employed RNA extracted from PBMCs. With iRepertoire HTBI primers and Arm-PCR of CDR3 regions, TCR beta libraries were built. In TCRdb, the multiplex PCR reads were re-called with MiXCR into one record per CDR3 protein. The sample lists fewer than 650,000 distinct CDR3 sequences; 15% to 20% were seen once. This sample also belongs to another study, concerning T cells in Graves' hyperthyroidism and ophthalmopathy.

The sample was peripheral blood mononuclear cells (PBMCs), taken at new diagnosis, from a patient treated with antithyroid drugs. These receptors were obtained from a woman aged 25-40 years with Graves disease.

This clonotype was seen many times. The chain is built from TRBV27 and TRBJ1-5; 10 nucleotides align to TRBD1. V shed 10 bases, J shed 0 bases, and the junction held 3 bases outside the gene matches. The CDR3 sequence is 14 residues long. The V gene's germline CDR1 is MNHEY and CDR2 SMNVEV (reference sequence). This CDR3 is CATRQGASNQPQHF. The CDR3 nucleotides are TGTGCCACACGACAGGGGGCTAGCAATCAGCCCCAGCATTTT.

The CDR3 DNA reads TGTGCCAGCAGTGAATTGGCGGTCGGCTACACCTTC. The encoded protein is CASSELAVGYTF. The rearrangement joins TRBV25-1 to TRBJ1-2; D is unresolved. The CDR3 is 12 amino acids. Germline values: CDR1 MGHDK, CDR2 SYGVNS. V shed 1 base and J shed 8 bases, with 8 bases lying between them.

The chain uses TRBV6-1 and TRBJ2-7, with a weak D call TRBD2 (6 bases). The germline V and J ends were trimmed by 6 bases and 7 bases, with 16 bases remaining between them. Germline V gives CDR1 MNHNS, CDR2 SASEGT. The CDR3 is made up of 13 amino acids. DNA for the CDR3: TGTGCCAGCAGCACCCCGGGGGTGAGAGAGCAGTACTTC. This gives the protein CASSTPGVREQYF.

This sequence joins TRBV6-9 and TRBJ2-3, with TRBD2 identical over 7 bases. The CDR3 is 16 residues long. V lost 3 bases to trimming and J lost 3 bases; unmatched junction nucleotides: 9. Germline V gene data show CDR1 as MNHGY and CDR2 as SVAAGI. The CDR3 sequence: CASSYGGREWTDTQYF. The CDR3 nucleotides are TGTGCCAGCAGTTACGGTGGGCGGGAGTGGACAGATACGCAGTATTTT.

This chain uses TRBV11-2 with TRBJ2-5; 15 nucleotides match TRBD2. Germline V lookup: CDR1 SGHAT, CDR2 FQNNGV. The J segment lost 5 bases and the V segment lost 5 bases, leaving 6 bases of the junction unmatched. The CDR3 runs to 16 residues. CDR3 sequence reads: CASSPGLAGGPETQYF. CDR3 nucleotides: TGTGCCAGCAGCCCCGGACTAGCGGGAGGGCCGGAGACCCAGTACTTC.

This clonotype was seen a few times. The V gene is TRBV5-1, the J gene TRBJ1-3, with a weak D call TRBD1 (6 bases). The germline V gene encodes CDR1 SGHRS and CDR2 YFSETQ. The V gene lost 6 bases and the J gene lost 2 bases, with 15 bases spanning the gap. The CDR3 sequence is 15 residues long. This CDR3 reads CASTQTGATGNTIYF. The CDR3 bases are TGCGCCAGCACCCAGACGGGGGCTACTGGAAACACCATATATTTT.

In the case of this clonotype: This may arise from a read error, as a much more abundant clone is one base away. The rearrangement joins TRBV28 to TRBJ1-1; 8 nucleotides line up with TRBD1. With 3 bases clipped from V and 3 bases from J, the junction kept 6 bases outside the gene matches. CDR1 is MDHEN, CDR2 SYDVKM, per germline. The CDR3 totals 15 residues. The CDR3 loop is CASSLQGAGYTEAFF. CDR3 DNA: TGTGCCAGCAGTTTGCAGGGGGCGGGGTACACTGAAGCTTTCTTT.

There are many counts of this clonotype. The chain uses TRBV20-1 and TRBJ2-1, with 11 bases identical to TRBD1. With V trimmed by 5 bases and J by 0 bases, 6 bases remained unmatched. Germline V gene data show CDR1 as DFQATT and CDR2 as SNEGSKA (reference sequence). The CDR3 consists of 16 residues. CDR3 in DNA: TGCAGTGCTTACGGGACAGGGGGAACCTCCTACAATGAGCAGTTCTTC. Its translation: CSAYGTGGTSYNEQFF.

This clonotype was observed at least ten times. The V and J genes are TRBV18 and TRBJ2-2; 8 nucleotides match TRBD1. CDR3 length: 14 residues. V trimming: 7 bases; J trimming: 1 base; junction bases outside the gene matches: 2. Looked up from germline, CDR1 is KGHSH and CDR2 is LQKENI. CDR3 loop: CASYGTGNTGELFF. The CDR3 nucleotides read TGTGCCAGCTACGGGACAGGGAACACCGGGGAGCTGTTTTTT.

The chain recombines TRBV7-8 with TRBJ2-7; the match to TRBD2 covers 7 bases. V was pared by 2 bases and J by 1 base, with 17 bases of the junction left unmatched. The CDR3 is 19 residues long. CDR1 is SGHVS, CDR2 FQNEAQ, per germline. CDR3 DNA sequence: TGTGCCAGCAGCTTATTATTCCGCTCCTCTAGCGGACCGTCCTACGAGCAGTACTTC. It codes for CASSLLFRSSSGPSYEQYF.

V usage is TRBV28 and J usage is TRBJ2-1; D is perhaps TRBD1 or TRBD2 (5 bases each). The CDR3 contains 14 residues. V was trimmed by 3 bases and J by 4 bases, leaving 10 bases between them. The germline gives CDR1 MDHEN, CDR2 SYDVKM. The CDR3 nucleotides are TGTGCCAGCAGTTTGCTGGGGGTTTACAATGAGCAGTTCTTC. It is translated as CASSLLGVYNEQFF.

This clonotype was found many times. This rearrangement joins TRBV25-1 to TRBJ1-4, with a tentative D call TRBD1 (6 bases). Trimming cost V 1 base and J 8 bases, with 14 bases left between them. The CDR3 extends over 15 amino acids. The V gene's germline CDR1 is MGHDK and CDR2 SYGVNS. CDR3 in DNA: TGTGCCAGCAGTGAATCCAGGGGTGGATTGGAAAAACTGTTTTTT. This gives the protein CASSESRGGLEKLFF.

This clonotype was recorded at least ten times. This chain joins TRBV27 and TRBJ1-1; D is perhaps TRBD1 (5 bases). The V gene lost 3 bases and the J gene lost 5 bases, with 13 bases spanning the gap. The CDR3 length is 14 residues. CDR1 MNHEY and CDR2 SMNVEV come from the germline V gene (reference sequence). The CDR3 region has the DNA TGTGCCAGCAGTTTTTTGTCCCGGGGGACTGAAGCTTTCTTT. Translating gives CASSFLSRGTEAFF.

This sequence joins TRBV19 and TRBJ2-5; 12 positions match TRBD2. V lost 0 bases, J lost 10 bases, and 9 bases stayed unmatched. The CDR3 runs 16 residues. Germline V gene sequence: CDR1 LNHDA, CDR2 SQIVND (reference sequence). This chain's CDR3 is CASSIEGGLAGRDQYF. The CDR3 DNA sequence: TGTGCCAGTAGTATAGAAGGAGGACTAGCGGGAAGGGACCAGTACTTC.

The V and J genes are TRBV27 and TRBJ2-1, with 8 positions matching TRBD2. Germline V CDR1 and CDR2: MNHEY, SMNVEV (reference sequence). V trimming: 0 bases; J trimming: 7 bases; junction bases outside the gene matches: 11. The CDR3 is made up of 17 amino acids. CDR3 loop: CASSLSGSGNTGNEQFF. The CDR3 DNA reads TGTGCCAGCAGTTTATCGGGTAGCGGGAACACCGGGAATGAGCAGTTCTTC.

The chain joins TRBV6-1 to TRBJ2-7, with D perhaps TRBD1 (5 bases). Germline V gene lookup returns CDR1 MNHNS and CDR2 SASEGT. The CDR3 consists of 14 residues. V lost 7 bases, J lost 5 bases, and 18 bases lay in between. The CDR3 region is CASKGTGGLDEQYF. The CDR3 DNA follows: TGTGCCAGCAAGGGCACAGGTGGTTTAGACGAGCAGTACTTC.

There are a few counts of this clonotype. This chain's CDR3 is CASSQARWGYEQYF. The CDR3, as DNA: TGTGCCAGCAGCCAAGCACGATGGGGCTACGAGCAGTACTTC. This chain joins TRBV14 and TRBJ2-7; D call uncertain. V was clipped by 1 base and J by 3 bases, with 10 bases between them. CDR1 is SGHDN and CDR2 is FVKESK in the germline V gene. CDR3 length: 14 amino acids.

In this sample, this clonotype turned up many times. The chain's CDR3 is CASSREYYEQYF. Written as DNA, the CDR3 is TGTGCCAGCAGTAGGGAATACTACGAGCAGTACTTC. The V gene is TRBV28, the J gene TRBJ2-7, with no clear D. V was cut by 5 bases and J by 3 bases, with 8 bases left in between. This CDR3 region has 12 residues. Germline V gene lookup returns CDR1 MDHEN and CDR2 SYDVKM.

This clonotype appeared many times. The chain uses TRBV28 and TRBJ2-3; D not resolved. Trimming removed 5 bases from V and 4 bases from J, with 25 bases in between. Germline V gene sequence: CDR1 MDHEN, CDR2 SYDVKM. This CDR3 comprises 18 residues. The CDR3 spells CASSQPRPGRSAPDTQYF. Here the CDR3 DNA reads TGTGCCAGCAGTCAACCCCGCCCCGGTCGGTCGGCCCCAGATACGCAGTATTTT.

This clonotype was seen many times. The V and J genes are TRBV11-2 and TRBJ2-1; tentatively, D is TRBD2 (7 bases). Trimming removed 3 bases at V and 8 bases at J, with 17 bases between. This CDR3 is built from 15 residues. Germline V gives CDR1 SGHAT, CDR2 FQNNGV. The CDR3 here is CASSFHDRGGDEQFF. In DNA, the CDR3 is TGTGCCAGCAGCTTTCACGACCGCGGGGGCGATGAGCAGTTCTTC.

This clonotype showed up just a few times. V gene TRBV18 combines with J gene TRBJ1-2; D perhaps matches TRBD1 (5 bases). V lost 3 bases to trimming and J lost 4 bases, with 12 bases between them. The CDR3 has 14 amino acids. The germline V gene encodes CDR1 KGHSH and CDR2 LQKENI. The CDR3 region has the DNA TGTGCCAGCTCACCCCGGAGGAGGGGCTATGGCTACACCTTC. Its protein product is CASSPRRRGYGYTF.

The CDR3 here is CASNIRLYNEQFF. CDR3 sequence (DNA): TGTGCCAGCAACATACGCCTTTACAATGAGCAGTTCTTC. The V call is TRBV6-1, the J call TRBJ2-1; D is undetermined. V was cut by 7 bases and J by 4 bases, with 11 bases left in between. Germline-derived CDR1 and CDR2 are MNHNS and SASEGT. There are 13 residues in the CDR3.

The sample holds many counts of this clonotype. V gene TRBV27 combines with J gene TRBJ1-5; D gene unclear. Germline V lookup: CDR1 MNHEY, CDR2 SMNVEV (reference sequence). The CDR3 has 17 amino acids. The V end lost 4 bases, the J end lost 2 bases, and 18 bases lay between the germline ends. CDR3 in DNA: TGTGCCAGCAGTTCCCGTTCACCCGCCGGGGGCAATCAGCCCCAGCATTTT. It specifies CASSSRSPAGGNQPQHF.

This clonotype was detected only a few times. CDR3 protein: CASRAGGGNGYTF. The CDR3 nucleotides are TGTGCCAGCAGGGCGGGCGGGGGTAATGGCTACACCTTC. The chain uses TRBV7-2 and TRBJ1-2; weak D call: TRBD1 (5 bases). V lost 6 bases and J lost 6, with 14 bases in between. The CDR3 runs to 13 residues. Per germline, CDR1 SGHTA and CDR2 FQGNSA.

This clonotype occurred many times. The chain has TRBV7-2 and TRBJ1-4; 8 bases line up with TRBD1. The germline V gene has CDR1 SGHTA and CDR2 FQGNSA. This CDR3 spans 15 amino acids. V gave up 3 bases and J gave up 11 bases; unmatched junction bases: 11. The CDR3 here is CASSFTGTGPGKLFF. The CDR3 coding sequence is TGTGCCAGCAGCTTCACCGGGACAGGTCCTGGGAAACTGTTTTTT.

Notes on this clonotype: A clone one base away is much larger, so this may be a read error. CDR3 bases: TGTGCCAGCAACCTGGCTAGCGGGATACCCTACGAGCAGTACTTC. Translating it yields CASNLASGIPYEQYF. The J gene is TRBJ2-7, the V gene TRBV11-2, with 9 positions matching TRBD2. This CDR3 contains 15 residues. V trimming: 7 bases; J trimming: 2 bases; junction bases outside the gene matches: 9. Per the germline V gene, CDR1 is SGHAT and CDR2 is FQNNGV.

V usage is TRBV9 and J usage is TRBJ1-1; possibly TRBD1 for D (5 bases). CDR3 length: 15 residues. CDR1 SGDLS and CDR2 YYNGEE come from the germline V gene. Trimming shortened V by 0 bases and J by 8 bases, and 17 bases separated the two germline ends. Here the CDR3 DNA reads TGTGCCAGCAGCGTAGATTTAAGGGGAGGGACCGAAGCTTTCTTT. Translating gives CASSVDLRGGTEAFF.

This clonotype was seen only a few times. The V gene is TRBV6-1, the J gene TRBJ2-1, with 7 bases identical to TRBD1. J was trimmed by 7 bases and V by 5 bases; bases with no gene match: 11. Germline V CDR1 and CDR2: MNHNS, SASEGT. There are 15 residues in the CDR3. CDR3 loop: CASSHDRAPTNEQFF. DNA for the CDR3: TGTGCCAGCAGTCACGACAGGGCACCTACTAATGAGCAGTTCTTC.

DNA of the CDR3: TGTGCCAGCCGGGCCAGACTAGGGGGGCAACAAGAGACCCAGTACTTC. This translates into CASRARLGGQQETQYF. This sequence joins TRBV28 and TRBJ2-5; the D gene could be TRBD1 or TRBD2 (6 bases each). CDR1 is MDHEN, CDR2 SYDVKM, per germline. This CDR3 spans 16 amino acids. Trimming shortened V by 8 bases and J by 2 bases, and 21 bases separated the two germline ends.

The table lists this clonotype with many counts. The V call is TRBV28, the J call TRBJ1-1; 7 bases are a match to TRBD1. Germline CDR1 is MDHEN and CDR2 is SYDVKM. CDR3 length equals 15 residues. The V and J ends lost 2 bases and 7 bases, in that order; junction bases with no gene match: 10. CDR3 in DNA: TGTGCCAGCAGTTTACGTACAGGGGTCAACGGTGAAGCTTTCTTT. It codes for CASSLRTGVNGEAFF.

The sample holds many counts of this clonotype. The V gene is TRBV20-1, the J gene TRBJ2-7; D may be TRBD2 (6 bases). The CDR3 runs to 14 residues. Trimming shortened V by 0 bases and J by 3 bases, and 12 bases separated the two germline ends. The germline gives CDR1 DFQATT, CDR2 SNEGSKA (reference sequence). The CDR3 sequence is CSAREGTSVYEQYF. For the CDR3, the DNA is TGCAGTGCTAGAGAGGGGACTTCGGTCTACGAGCAGTACTTC.